The 21 T cell receptor beta chains in this list originate from one sample, sequenced in a study of shared clonotypes between healthy human individuals. The method was immunoSEQ multiplex PCR; TCRdb's version includes in-frame clones alone and lacks a portion of them. The top ten clones hold 1.5% to 2% of a sample with hundreds of thousands of clones, around four fifths of them seen once. Material: memory CD4+ T cells sorted from blood. Documented subset: CD45RA-negative fraction. These TCRs come from a woman aged 30 to 39 in good health.

This clone was seen just once. This chain joins TRBV2 and TRBJ2-5; D not resolved. The J call could be wrong; TRBJ2-7 is a better fit for the DNA end. Per germline, CDR1 SNHLY and CDR2 FYNNEI. This CDR3 is built from 12 residues. CDR3 protein: CASSEEEYEQYF. The DNA for the CDR3 is TGTGCCAGCAGTGAGGAAGAGTACGAGCAGTACTTC.

The gene calls are TRBV5-1 and TRBJ2-1; 7 nucleotides agree with TRBD2. The CDR3 has 15 residues. Germline CDR1 is SGHRS and CDR2 is YFSETQ. After removal of 0 bases from V and 5 bases from J, the junction contained 5 bases not matched to a gene. The CDR3 DNA is TGCGCCAGCAGCTTGGGGCGGGAGACCCACAATGAGCAGTTCTTC. Amino acids: CASSLGRETHNEQFF.

V and J are TRBV7-8 and TRBJ1-1, with 8 bases aligning to TRBD1. V gave up 2 bases and J gave up 5 bases; unmatched junction bases: 10. Per germline, CDR1 SGHVS and CDR2 FQNEAQ. The CDR3 is made up of 16 amino acids. CDR3 amino acids: CASSLLPGGAGTEAFF. CDR3 bases: TGTGCCAGCAGCTTATTACCAGGGGGCGCGGGTACTGAAGCTTTCTTT.

The chain has TRBV2 and TRBJ2-5; D is unresolved. The germline V gene has CDR1 SNHLY and CDR2 FYNNEI. CDR3 length equals 12 residues. Trimming took 7 bases from V and 11 from J, leaving 17 bases between them. The CDR3 coding sequence is TGTGCCAGCAACGCCCTGGGTATTGAGCAGTACTTC. It yields the protein CASNALGIEQYF.

The genes are TRBV6-1 and TRBJ2-7; D might be TRBD2 (5 bases). Germline CDR1 reads MNHNS; CDR2 reads SASEGT. The CDR3 extends over 15 amino acids. V gave up 3 bases and J gave up 5 bases, with 17 bases separating them. CDR3 in amino acids: CASSDIWGVTHEQYF. For the CDR3, the DNA is TGTGCCAGCAGTGATATCTGGGGAGTGACCCACGAGCAGTACTTC.

The rearrangement joins TRBV6-5 to TRBJ2-1; D gene unclear. The CDR3 is 14 residues long. Germline-derived CDR1 and CDR2 are MNHEY and SVGAGI. V lost 5 bases and J 3 bases, leaving 11 bases between the germline ends. In DNA, the CDR3 is TGTGCCAGCAGTGCTGACATCTACTACAATGAGCAGTTCTTC. As protein: CASSADIYYNEQFF.

The chain uses TRBV28 and TRBJ1-2; 10 nucleotides match TRBD1. The germline V gene encodes CDR1 MDHEN and CDR2 SYDVKM. The CDR3 is made up of 14 amino acids. Germline trimming cut 6 bases from V and 5 bases from J; bases unmatched to any gene: 6. CDR3 residues: CASSKGDRGYGYTF. CDR3 nucleotides: TGTGCCAGCAGCAAGGGGGACAGGGGATATGGCTACACCTTC.

This clone was seen repeatedly, ten times or more. The CDR3 reads CASTSGGIPSSYEQYF. The CDR3, as DNA: TGTGCCAGCACCTCGGGGGGAATTCCTAGCTCCTACGAGCAGTACTTC. This chain links TRBV28 with TRBJ2-7; 7 bases fit TRBD2. Per germline, CDR1 MDHEN and CDR2 SYDVKM. The V segment lost 7 bases and the J segment 0 bases; nucleotides outside the gene matches: 12. The CDR3 extends over 16 amino acids.

A word on this clone: One end of the junction does not line up with germline, which may come from a read error. The chain carries TRBV2 and TRBJ2-5, with 7 positions matching TRBD2. Germline V gene data show CDR1 as SNHLY and CDR2 as FYNNEI. This CDR3 comprises 16 residues. CDR3 nucleotides: TGTGCCAGCAGTGCTTCGGGAGGCTCCTCCCAAGGGACCCAGTACTTC. This encodes CASSASGGSSQGTQYF. Complete variable domain (other parts from reference TRBV2 and TRBJ2-5): EPEVTQTPSHQVTQMGQEVILRCVPISNHLYFYWYRQILGQKVEFLVSFYNNEISEKSEIFDDQFSVERPDGSNFTLKIRSTKLEDSAMYFCASSASGGSSQGTQYFGPGTRLLVL.

This chain connects TRBV19 to TRBJ2-1; unclear D gene. The CDR3 has 18 amino acids. CDR1 is LNHDA, CDR2 SQIVND, per germline (reference sequence). V lost 4 bases, J lost 5 bases, and 24 bases lay in between. CDR3 amino acids: CASSTLIGSRDTNNEQFF. CDR3 bases: TGTGCCAGTAGTACGCTTATCGGGTCTCGCGACACCAACAATGAGCAGTTCTTC.

The chain joins TRBV7-7 to TRBJ2-5; D is undetermined. The germline V and J ends were trimmed by 6 bases and 5 bases, with 19 bases remaining between them. In germline, CDR1 is SSHAT, CDR2 FNYEAQ (reference sequence). CDR3 length: 15 residues. CDR3 sequence reads: CASRLTGYLGETQYF. CDR3 in DNA: TGTGCCAGCAGACTTACGGGCTACCTGGGGGAGACCCAGTACTTC.

The V gene is TRBV27, the J gene TRBJ2-5; D uncertain. The CDR3 contains 15 residues. Germline CDR1 and CDR2: MNHEY and SMNVEV (reference sequence). Between the trimmed V and J ends, which lost 5 bases and 3 bases, there was a span of 16 bases. CDR3 residues: CASSPPLKTEETQYF. The CDR3, as DNA: TGTGCCAGCAGTCCGCCGTTAAAGACGGAAGAGACCCAGTACTTC.

The CDR3 loop reads CASPPTGGNQPQHF. CDR3 nucleotides: TGTGCCAGCCCCCCGACAGGGGGCAATCAGCCCCAGCATTTT. V usage is TRBV6-1 and J usage is TRBJ1-5, with TRBD1 matching over 8 bases. This CDR3 spans 14 amino acids. Germline V gene sequence: CDR1 MNHNS, CDR2 SASEGT. The V and J ends lost 8 bases and 2 bases, in that order; junction bases with no gene match: 5.

This chain connects TRBV7-2 to TRBJ1-5; D is unresolved. V shed 6 bases and J shed 2 bases, with 11 bases lying between them. The CDR3 runs 14 residues. CDR1 is SGHTA and CDR2 is FQGNSA in the germline V gene. CDR3 bases: TGTGCCAGCAGAGGCCCTGATGGCAATCAGCCCCAGCATTTT. Translated, it gives CASRGPDGNQPQHF.

The CDR3 DNA sequence: TGTGCCAGCAGCTCGGAGGGATACGGTATTGACACTGAAGCTTTCTTT. Translation: CASSSEGYGIDTEAFF. The V call is TRBV7-8, the J call TRBJ1-1; D not certain. Germline loops: CDR1 SGHVS, CDR2 FQNEAQ. The CDR3 runs 16 residues. Trimming removed 4 bases from V and 3 bases from J, with 18 bases in between.

CDR3 DNA sequence: TGCGCCAGCAGCGCCGGACCGAGGGGGCCGGTGGGGAACACTGAAGCTTTCTTT. It encodes CASSAGPRGPVGNTEAFF. The V and J genes are TRBV5-1 and TRBJ1-1, with 7 bases lining up with TRBD1. The CDR3 is 18 amino acids. Looked up from germline, CDR1 is SGHRS and CDR2 is YFSETQ. The junction had 16 bases not matched to a gene; V was cut back by 4 bases and J by 1 base.

This sequence joins TRBV18 and TRBJ1-5; D remains ambiguous. Germline V CDR1 and CDR2: KGHSH, LQKENI. Trimming left V 3 bases short and J 7 bases short, with 13 bases between. The CDR3 totals 14 residues. CDR3 nucleotide sequence: TGTGCCAGCTCACCTGGGAACCCTCCCCAGCCCCAGCATTTT. Amino acid sequence: CASSPGNPPQPQHF.

This rearrangement joins TRBV11-3 to TRBJ2-1; weak D call: TRBD2 (6 bases). Per the germline V gene, CDR1 is SGHNT and CDR2 is YENEEA. The CDR3 is 14 amino acids. The V end was cut by 5 bases, the J end by 4 bases, with 12 bases between. DNA of the CDR3: TGTGCCAGCAGCCTTAGCGGAGCTTACAATGAGCAGTTCTTC. This encodes CASSLSGAYNEQFF.

This chain uses TRBV19 with TRBJ1-1, with TRBD1 matching over 8 bases. CDR3 length equals 13 residues. Germline assignment: CDR1 LNHDA and CDR2 SQIVND (reference sequence). Losses at the gene ends were 6 bases for V and 4 bases for J; bases not matched to a gene: 4. CDR3 in DNA: TGTGCCAGTAGGACCGACAGGGGCACTGAAGCTTTCTTT. Translating it yields CASRTDRGTEAFF.

The table lists this clone with a count of one. This chain uses TRBV28 with TRBJ1-2; 9 bases map to TRBD1. Germline V CDR1 and CDR2: MDHEN, SYDVKM. The CDR3 contains 14 residues. Trimming cost V 3 bases and J 6 bases; bases outside gene matches: 5. The CDR3 is CASSLGTGMDGYTF. The CDR3 coding sequence is TGTGCCAGCAGTTTGGGGACAGGGATGGATGGCTACACCTTC.

A word on this clone: This is likely an artifact of a read error, given a far larger clone one base away. V usage is TRBV19 and J usage is TRBJ1-5; D gene unclear. Looked up from germline, CDR1 is LNHDA and CDR2 is SQIVND (reference sequence). This CDR3 is built from 15 residues. V was trimmed by 3 bases and J by 7 bases, leaving 16 bases between them. The CDR3 reads CASSISAEGRQPQHF. The CDR3 nucleotides read TGTGCCAGTAGTATTAGTGCCGAAGGGAGACAGCCCCAGCATTTT.